The text below deals with one T cell receptor beta chain. Its matching antigen is unknown. Patients all relapsed after autologous stem cell transplantation, and there was variation in brentuximab vedotin exposure. This sample stems from a study of PD-1 blockade in classical Hodgkin lymphoma. Regarding the study as a whole: Only CD4+ TCR diversity, not CD8+, had risen significantly by C4D1.

The CDR3 runs to 17 residues. Germline V gene sequence: CDR1 LNHDA, CDR2 SQIVND (reference sequence). V dropped 1 base and J dropped 4; count of bases not matched to a gene: 6. The repertoire was sequenced with immunoSEQ multiplex PCR; TCRdb's copy has only in-frame clones and lacks some. The sample consists of 15,000 or so clones, around four fifths of them appearing once. The J gene is TRBJ2-1, the V gene TRBV19, with 11 bases that match TRBD2. Sequences were derived from peripheral blood mononuclear cells (PBMCs), sampled at baseline. The TCR sequence derives from a human donor with classical Hodgkin lymphoma. CDR3 loop: CASSIVASGGTYNEQFF. CDR3 in DNA: TGTGCCAGTAGTATAGTTGCTAGCGGGGGGACTTACAATGAGCAGTTCTTC.